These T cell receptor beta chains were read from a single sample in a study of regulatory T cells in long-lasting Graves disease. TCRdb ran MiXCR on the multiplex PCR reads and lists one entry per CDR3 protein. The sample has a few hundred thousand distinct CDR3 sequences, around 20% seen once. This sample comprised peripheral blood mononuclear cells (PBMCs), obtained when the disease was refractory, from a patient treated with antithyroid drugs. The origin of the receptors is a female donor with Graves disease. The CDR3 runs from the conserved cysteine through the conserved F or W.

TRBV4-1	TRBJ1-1	CASSKAGLDTEAFF
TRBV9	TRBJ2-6	CASNPGLAGLTGANVLTF
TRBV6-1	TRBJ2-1	CASGTRTRAYNEQFF
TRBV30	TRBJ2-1	CAWSWGLEWGDNEQFF
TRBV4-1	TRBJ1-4	CASSLSSDREGNNEKLFF
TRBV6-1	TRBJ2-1	CASSTGQVSGEQFF
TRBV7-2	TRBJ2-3	CASSPLGGTTDTQYF
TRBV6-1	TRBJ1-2	CASSRDRNYGHTF
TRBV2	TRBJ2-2	CASTYFSGDTGELFF
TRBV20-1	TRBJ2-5	CSATRGGQETQYF
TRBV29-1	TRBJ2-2	CSVADANTGELFF
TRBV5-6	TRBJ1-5	CASSEFGQNQPQHF
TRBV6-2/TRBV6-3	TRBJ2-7	CASSRQARGSHEQYF
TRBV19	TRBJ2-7	CASRVGTGLDEQYF
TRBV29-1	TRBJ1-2	CSVDKGPYKGYTF
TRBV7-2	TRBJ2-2	CASSRDRDTGELFF
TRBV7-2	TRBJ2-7	CASSRDRSTREQYF
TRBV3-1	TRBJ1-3	CASRPGVSGNTIYF
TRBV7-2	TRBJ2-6	CASSLGANVLTF
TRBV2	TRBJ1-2	CASSPLERGGYGYTF
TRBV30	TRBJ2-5	CAWSPESGQTQYF
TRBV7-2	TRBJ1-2	CASSTFQGPLWYGYTF
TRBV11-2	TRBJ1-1	CASSFAGTEAFF
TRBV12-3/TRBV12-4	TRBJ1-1	CASRAEGDHTEAFF
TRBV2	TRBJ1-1	CASIGAVEAFF
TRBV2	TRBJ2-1	CASSGQVADNEQFF
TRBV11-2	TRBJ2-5	CASSSPGLADQETQYF
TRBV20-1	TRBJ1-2	CSARATGAGDGYTF